A selection of T cell receptor beta chains follows, all from one sample in a study of breast tumors, draining lymph nodes, adjacent tissues. TCRdb itself ran the multiplex PCR reads through MiXCR, one entry per CDR3 protein. The repertoire holds about 230,000 distinct CDR3 sequences, roughly 30% seen once, with approximately 1.4% in the top ten. Sequencing was performed on axillary lymph node tissue. Receptors were obtained from a female donor with breast cancer. Some clones in this sample may be carry-over from other donors' samples. Each CDR3 is given with its conserved first and last residue. The D gene is left open where the match is weak. Clone size is not always given. Where it is, it says once, few, many or a class for expanded clones.

clone_size: many
j_call: TRBJ2-6
d_call: TRBD2
v_call: TRBV7-2
cdr3_aa: CAIRTSGLSGANVLTF
cdr3_nt: TGTGCCATCAGGACTAGCGGACTGTCTGGGGCCAACGTCCTGACTTTC

clone_size: .
j_call: TRBJ1-6
d_call: TRBD1
v_call: TRBV12-3/TRBV12-4
cdr3_aa: CASSSRTGFETPLHF
cdr3_nt: TGTGCCAGCAGTTCCCGGACAGGGTTTGAGACACCCCTCCACTTT

clone_size: few
j_call: TRBJ1-1
d_call: .
v_call: TRBV9
cdr3_aa: CASSTQGGGTEAFF
cdr3_nt: TGTGCCAGCAGCACCCAGGGTGGGGGGACTGAAGCTTTCTTT

clone_size: .
j_call: TRBJ2-3
d_call: TRBD2
v_call: TRBV3-1
cdr3_aa: CASSLSSGSVGGDTQYF
cdr3_nt: TGTGCCAGCAGCCTTTCTAGCGGGAGCGTAGGAGGAGATACGCAGTATTTT

clone_size: many
j_call: TRBJ2-5
d_call: .
v_call: TRBV6-2/TRBV6-3
cdr3_aa: CASSYRSVGQETQYF
cdr3_nt: TGTGCCAGCAGTTACCGTAGCGTCGGGCAAGAGACCCAGTACTTC

clone_size: once
j_call: TRBJ2-5
d_call: .
v_call: TRBV9
cdr3_aa: CASSVDGETQYF
cdr3_nt: TGTGCCAGCAGCGTAGATGGAGAGACCCAGTACTTC

clone_size: once
j_call: TRBJ2-5
d_call: .
v_call: TRBV2
cdr3_aa: CAGAIETQYF
cdr3_nt: TGTGCCGGCGCGATAGAGACCCAGTACTTT

clone_size: few
j_call: TRBJ1-1
d_call: .
v_call: TRBV5-1
cdr3_aa: CASSLYEGQRTFF
cdr3_nt: TGCGCCAGCAGCTTGTACGAAGGGCAGCGGACTTTCTTT

clone_size: many
j_call: TRBJ2-5
d_call: TRBD2
v_call: TRBV6-1
cdr3_aa: CASSLGLAGGGLQETQYF
cdr3_nt: TGTGCCAGCAGCCTCGGACTAGCGGGAGGCGGGTTACAAGAGACCCAGTACTTC

clone_size: .
j_call: TRBJ2-3
d_call: .
v_call: TRBV24-1
cdr3_aa: CATRGRATQYF
cdr3_nt: TGTGCCACCAGGGGGCGAGCGACGCAGTATTTT

clone_size: many
j_call: TRBJ2-2
d_call: .
v_call: TRBV25-1
cdr3_aa: CAERNGNTGELFF
cdr3_nt: TGTGCCGAACGGAACGGGAACACCGGGGAGCTGTTTTTT

clone_size: many
j_call: TRBJ1-1
d_call: TRBD1
v_call: TRBV18
cdr3_aa: CASLGTTGVNTEAFF
cdr3_nt: TGTGCCAGCTTAGGTACGACAGGGGTTAACACTGAAGCTTTCTTT

clone_size: .
j_call: TRBJ1-1
d_call: .
v_call: TRBV11-2
cdr3_aa: CASSFISTGTEAFF
cdr3_nt: TGTGCCAGCAGCTTCATCTCAACAGGGACTGAAGCTTTCTTT

clone_size: .
j_call: TRBJ2-7
d_call: .
v_call: TRBV2
cdr3_aa: CATYHMGHGQYF
cdr3_nt: TGCGCCACCTATCACATGGGCCACGGTCAGTACTTC

clone_size: many
j_call: TRBJ2-7
d_call: TRBD1
v_call: TRBV5-1
cdr3_aa: CASSPPDRGSYEQYF
cdr3_nt: TGCGCCAGCAGCCCCCCGGACAGGGGTTCCTACGAGCAGTACTTC

clone_size: many
j_call: TRBJ1-3
d_call: .
v_call: TRBV5-6
cdr3_aa: CASRLKGSGNTIYF
cdr3_nt: TGTGCCAGCAGACTTAAGGGCAGCGGAAACACCATATATTTT

clone_size: many
j_call: TRBJ2-2
d_call: .
v_call: TRBV14
cdr3_aa: CASSQVGGTAPGELFF
cdr3_nt: TGTGCCAGCAGCCAAGTTGGGGGGACTGCCCCCGGGGAGCTGTTTTTT

clone_size: .
j_call: TRBJ2-1
d_call: TRBD2
v_call: TRBV6-2/TRBV6-3
cdr3_aa: CASKTIAGTSSYNEQFF
cdr3_nt: TGTGCCAGCAAAACTATAGCGGGAACGAGCTCCTACAATGAGCAGTTCTTC

clone_size: many
j_call: TRBJ1-3
d_call: .
v_call: TRBV12-3/TRBV12-4
cdr3_aa: CASSAPLRSGNTIYF
cdr3_nt: TGTGCCAGCAGTGCCCCCTTGAGGTCTGGAAACACCATATATTTT

clone_size: .
j_call: TRBJ2-5
d_call: .
v_call: TRBV7-3
cdr3_aa: CASSPVGSEGRGETQYF
cdr3_nt: TGTGCCAGCAGCCCAGTCGGATCCGAGGGCCGGGGAGAGACCCAGTACTTC

clone_size: many
j_call: TRBJ1-3
d_call: .
v_call: TRBV9
cdr3_aa: CASSVLGAAGNTIYF
cdr3_nt: TGTGCCAGCAGCGTGCTGGGGGCCGCCGGAAACACCATATATTTT

clone_size: many
j_call: TRBJ2-3
d_call: TRBD2
v_call: TRBV3-1
cdr3_aa: CASSQFSSGSRADTQYF
cdr3_nt: TGTGCCAGCAGCCAATTCTCTAGCGGGAGTCGCGCAGATACGCAGTATTTT

clone_size: .
j_call: TRBJ1-1
d_call: .
v_call: TRBV5-1
cdr3_aa: CASSSRGLGVEAFF
cdr3_nt: TGCGCCAGCAGCTCCCGGGGGCTAGGGGTTGAAGCTTTCTTT

clone_size: many
j_call: TRBJ2-1
d_call: TRBD2
v_call: TRBV30
cdr3_aa: CAWSVSSGRYEQFF
cdr3_nt: TGTGCCTGGAGTGTATCTAGCGGGAGATATGAGCAGTTCTTC

clone_size: .
j_call: TRBJ2-7
d_call: TRBD1
v_call: TRBV20-1
cdr3_aa: CSARGEQGDERYF
cdr3_nt: TGCAGTGCTAGGGGGGAACAGGGGGACGAGCGGTACTTC

clone_size: few
j_call: TRBJ2-1
d_call: TRBD2
v_call: TRBV6-2/TRBV6-3
cdr3_aa: CASTQEQASGSYNEQFF
cdr3_nt: TGTGCCAGCACTCAAGAGCAGGCTAGCGGCTCCTACAATGAGCAGTTCTTC

clone_size: few
j_call: TRBJ2-3
d_call: TRBD2
v_call: TRBV11-2
cdr3_aa: CASSFSGRARNEQYF
cdr3_nt: TGTGCCAGCAGCTTTAGCGGGAGGGCCCGGAATGAGCAGTATTTT

clone_size: many
j_call: TRBJ2-1
d_call: .
v_call: TRBV7-3
cdr3_aa: CASSLAGRHNEQFF
cdr3_nt: TGTGCCAGCAGCTTAGCTGGACGCCACAATGAGCAGTTCTTC

clone_size: many
j_call: TRBJ2-5
d_call: .
v_call: TRBV5-4
cdr3_aa: CASSTRQDQGWKTQYF
cdr3_nt: TGTGCCAGCAGCACCCGACAGGATCAAGGCTGGAAGACCCAGTACTTC

clone_size: .
j_call: TRBJ2-3
d_call: TRBD1
v_call: TRBV29-1
cdr3_aa: CSVVRQGDTDTQYF
cdr3_nt: TGCAGCGTTGTTCGGCAGGGGGACACAGATACGCAGTATTTT

clone_size: many
j_call: TRBJ1-1
d_call: .
v_call: TRBV5-1
cdr3_aa: CASSFGNTEAFF
cdr3_nt: TGCGCCAGCAGCTTCGGCAACACTGAAGCTTTCTTT

clone_size: few
j_call: TRBJ1-1
d_call: .
v_call: TRBV5-6
cdr3_aa: CASVKWGTEAFF
cdr3_nt: TGTGCCAGCGTTAAATGGGGGACTGAAGCTTTCTTT

clone_size: many
j_call: TRBJ2-3
d_call: TRBD2
v_call: TRBV28
cdr3_aa: CASTLAGKTDTQYF
cdr3_nt: TGTGCCAGCACCCTAGCGGGTAAGACAGATACGCAGTATTTT

clone_size: once
j_call: TRBJ2-3
d_call: .
v_call: TRBV27
cdr3_aa: CASSSPGTSTDTQYF
cdr3_nt: TGTGCCAGCAGTTCGCCCGGGACTAGCACAGATACGCAGTATTTT

clone_size: .
j_call: TRBJ1-1
d_call: .
v_call: TRBV20-1
cdr3_aa: CSARSGLGTEAFF
cdr3_nt: TGCAGTGCTAGATCTGGGCTGGGTACTGAAGCTTTCTTT

clone_size: many
j_call: TRBJ2-1
d_call: .
v_call: TRBV7-9
cdr3_aa: CASSLGTF
cdr3_nt: TGTGCCAGCAGCTTAGGAACCTTC

clone_size: many
j_call: TRBJ2-7
d_call: TRBD2
v_call: TRBV15
cdr3_aa: CATSRPAGAPGEQYF
cdr3_nt: TGTGCCACCAGCAGACCAGCGGGAGCTCCGGGGGAGCAGTACTTC

clone_size: .
j_call: TRBJ1-2
d_call: .
v_call: TRBV9
cdr3_aa: CASRKTTGPGNYGYTF
cdr3_nt: TGTGCCAGCAGAAAGACCACGGGCCCAGGAAATTATGGCTACACCTTC

clone_size: many
j_call: TRBJ2-4
d_call: .
v_call: TRBV20-1
cdr3_aa: CSASLTQGAKNIQYF
cdr3_nt: TGCAGTGCTAGCCTTACACAGGGAGCCAAAAACATTCAGTACTTC